Listed here are 20 T cell receptor beta chains from one sample, sequenced in a study of blood T cell repertoires in COVID-19. Data came from immunoSEQ multiplex PCR; TCRdb stores just in-frame clones and leaves some out. The profile shows 150,000 or so clones, approximately 88% of them singletons. The specimen sequenced was PBMCs or T cells enriched from blood (not recorded which). The receptors stem from an older woman who had recovered from COVID-19.

The chain is built from TRBV3-1 (or the pseudogene TRBV3-2) and TRBJ1-4, with 9 bases lining up with TRBD1. Germline-derived CDR1 and CDR2 are LGHDT and YNNKEL (reference sequence). This CDR3 spans 17 amino acids. V was pared by 3 bases and J by 5 bases, with 10 bases of the junction left unmatched. The CDR3, as DNA: TGTGCCAGCAGCCATGGACAGGGGCCATTTAGAAATGAAAAACTGTTTTTT. This encodes CASSHGQGPFRNEKLFF.

V gene TRBV4-1 combines with J gene TRBJ2-1; D is unresolved. Germline values: CDR1 MGHRA, CDR2 YSYEKL. The germline V and J ends were trimmed by 1 base and 3 bases, with 10 bases remaining between them. The CDR3 has 15 amino acids. The CDR3 reads CASSQVSVFYNEQFF. In DNA form, the CDR3 reads TGCGCCAGCAGCCAAGTTTCTGTTTTCTACAATGAGCAGTTCTTC.

The chain combines TRBV10-3 with TRBJ1-5; TRBD1 aligns across 7 bases. The CDR3 sequence is 12 residues long. V was clipped by 9 bases and J by 4 bases; unmatched bases: 3. CDR1 ENHRY and CDR2 SYGVKD come from the germline V gene. The CDR3 sequence is CAIGTVNQPQHF. In DNA, the CDR3 is TGTGCCATAGGGACAGTTAATCAGCCCCAGCATTTT.

This chain links TRBV5-1 with TRBJ2-3, with 8 bases aligning to TRBD2. V shed 7 bases, J shed 3 bases, and the junction held 13 bases outside the gene matches. Germline V gene lookup returns CDR1 SGHRS and CDR2 YFSETQ. The CDR3 is 16 amino acids. As DNA, the CDR3 is TGCGCCAGCCAGGTCGGGGGGGCCTCTTGGACAGATACGCAGTATTTT. As protein: CASQVGGASWTDTQYF.

The table lists this clone with a few counts. V gene TRBV29-1 combines with J gene TRBJ2-5, with a possible D match to TRBD1 (6 bases). The CDR3 has 13 residues. V dropped 2 bases and J dropped 5 bases, with 12 bases sitting between them. Germline V CDR1 and CDR2: SQVTM, ANQGSEA. Here the CDR3 reads CSVEPGAEETQYF. In DNA form, the CDR3 reads TGCAGCGTTGAACCAGGGGCTGAGGAGACCCAGTACTTC. Variable domain in full (rest from reference TRBV29-1 and TRBJ2-5): SAVISQKPSRDICQRGTSLTIQCQVDSQVTMMFWYRQQPGQSLTLIATANQGSEATYESGFVIDKFPISRPNLTFSTLTVSNMSPEDSSIYLCSVEPGAEETQYFGPGTRLLVL.

This chain links TRBV11-2 with TRBJ1-2; TRBD1 aligns across 7 bases. This CDR3 has 17 residues. Looked up from germline, CDR1 is SGHAT and CDR2 is FQNNGV. V trimming: 5 bases; J trimming: 4 bases; junction bases outside the gene matches: 16. CDR3 region: CASSPLQGTTSGYGYTF. In DNA, the CDR3 is TGTGCCAGCAGCCCTCTACAGGGGACGACGTCCGGCTATGGCTACACCTTC.

The rearrangement uses TRBV10-2 and TRBJ2-7; maybe TRBD1 (7 bases). The CDR3 spans 16 residues. Trimming shortened V by 3 bases and J by 2 bases, and 17 bases separated the two germline ends. Germline V gene lookup returns CDR1 WSHSY and CDR2 SAAADI. The CDR3 is CASSDPGGTAPYEQYF. CDR3 nucleotide sequence: TGCGCCAGCAGTGACCCTGGGGGGACAGCCCCCTACGAGCAGTACTTC.

The rearrangement joins TRBV21-1 to TRBJ2-4; the D call in the table, TRBD1, was not verified against the DNA. TRBV21-1 has pseudogene status. This CDR3 comprises 17 residues. CDR3 sequence (DNA): TGTGCCAGCAGGTCGGGTGGTTCACAGGGGTGTTCGGACATTCAGTACTTC. The encoded protein is CASRSGGSQGCSDIQYF.

This clone has only a few counts. The chain is built from TRBV18 and TRBJ1-4; 7 bases line up with TRBD1. The ends lost 3 bases at V and 3 bases at J; junction bases unmatched: 4. The CDR3 consists of 15 residues. Germline assignment: CDR1 KGHSH and CDR2 LQKENI. CDR3 loop: CASSPTGQSNEKLFF. The CDR3 coding sequence is TGTGCCAGCTCACCTACGGGACAGTCTAATGAAAAACTGTTTTTT.

V usage is TRBV5-1 and J usage is TRBJ2-3, with D possibly TRBD2 on 6 matching bases. The CDR3 covers 16 residues. Germline-derived CDR1 and CDR2 are SGHRS and YFSETQ. V lost 0 bases and J 1 base, leaving 12 bases between the germline ends. The CDR3 nucleotides read TGCGCCAGCAGCTTGGCGAATACGGGGGGCACAGATACGCAGTATTTT. Translating gives CASSLANTGGTDTQYF. The full variable domain, its missing parts supplied by reference TRBV5-1 and TRBJ2-3, is KAGVTQTPRYLIKTRGQQVTLSCSPISGHRSVSWYQQTPGQGLQFLFEYFSETQRNKGNFPGRFSGRQFSNSRSEMNVSTLELGDSALYLCASSLANTGGTDTQYFGPGTRLTVL.

V and J are TRBV9 and TRBJ2-3; D not resolved. The CDR3 totals 11 residues. Germline assignment: CDR1 SGDLS and CDR2 YYNGEE. V was trimmed by 4 bases and J by 10 bases, leaving 10 bases between them. CDR3 DNA: TGTGCCAGCAGCAAGGCCCGGGCGCAGTATTTT. Translated: CASSKARAQYF.

This sequence joins TRBV5-1 and TRBJ1-1; TRBD1 agrees at 9 bases. Per germline, CDR1 SGHRS and CDR2 YFSETQ. V was pared by 7 bases and J by 6 bases, with 7 bases of the junction left unmatched. This CDR3 has 13 residues. As DNA, the CDR3 is TGCGCCAGCCACTATACAGGGGGCGCTGAAGCTTTCTTT. It encodes CASHYTGGAEAFF.

This chain connects TRBV25-1 to TRBJ2-2; 9 positions agree with TRBD2. CDR3 length: 15 residues. In germline, CDR1 is MGHDK, CDR2 SYGVNS. Trimming cost V 10 bases and J 4 bases; bases outside gene matches: 10. CDR3 DNA: TGTGCCACCAGACCTAGCGGGGAGGGCACCGGGGAGCTGTTTTTT. It translates to CATRPSGEGTGELFF.

The chain links TRBV5-4 to TRBJ2-5, with D possibly TRBD1 on 6 matching bases. V was trimmed by 4 bases and J by 3 bases, leaving 10 bases between them. There are 13 residues in the CDR3. The germline CDR1 and CDR2 sequences are SGHNT and YYREEE (reference sequence). The CDR3 protein is CASSPDSKETQYF. DNA for the CDR3: TGTGCCAGCAGCCCGGACAGTAAAGAGACCCAGTACTTC. Complete variable domain (other parts from reference TRBV5-4 and TRBJ2-5): ETGVTQSPTHLIKTRGQQVTLRCSSQSGHNTVSWYQQALGQGPQFIFQYYREEENGRGNFPPRFSGLQFPNYSSELNVNALELDDSALYLCASSPDSKETQYFGPGTRLLVL.

The V call is TRBV19, the J call TRBJ2-1; 7 bases line up with TRBD1. J lost 1 base, V lost 3 bases, and 3 bases had no gene match. CDR1 is LNHDA and CDR2 is SQIVND in the germline V gene (reference sequence). CDR3 length: 15 amino acids. In DNA, the CDR3 is TGTGCCAGTAGTATCGAGGGGGCTTCCTACAATGAGCAGTTCTTC. This encodes CASSIEGASYNEQFF.

This clone came up once. The rearrangement uses TRBV27 and TRBJ1-2; 10 nucleotides line up with TRBD1. CDR1 is MNHEY and CDR2 is SMNVEV in the germline V gene (reference sequence). After removal of 0 bases from V and 4 bases from J, the junction contained 5 bases not matched to a gene. This CDR3 is 16 amino acids long. CDR3 amino acids: CASSLSPGQGSYGYTF. The CDR3 DNA reads TGTGCCAGCAGTTTATCTCCGGGACAGGGGAGCTATGGCTACACCTTC.

The V and J genes are TRBV28 and TRBJ1-2, with 8 bases lining up with TRBD1. Germline values: CDR1 MDHEN, CDR2 SYDVKM. The CDR3 covers 12 residues. V lost 8 bases and J lost 8; bases outside the gene matches: 7. CDR3 sequence: CASEDRVQGYTF. CDR3 nucleotides: TGTGCCAGCGAGGACAGGGTGCAGGGCTACACCTTC.

CDR3 protein: CASSLDRSRSVGYTF. Written as DNA, the CDR3 is TGTGCCAGCAGTTTAGACAGATCAAGATCGGTTGGCTACACCTTC. The chain uses TRBV28 and TRBJ1-2; D is possibly TRBD1 (5 bases). Trimming left V 2 bases short and J 7 bases short, with 17 bases between. Germline V gives CDR1 MDHEN, CDR2 SYDVKM. The CDR3 runs 15 residues.

The chain uses TRBV4-1 and TRBJ1-4; possibly TRBD1 for D (6 bases). V lost 3 bases to trimming and J lost 6 bases, with 17 bases between them. CDR1 MGHRA and CDR2 YSYEKL come from the germline V gene. The CDR3 covers 16 residues. The CDR3 region is CASSHQVLRTDEKLFF. CDR3 bases: TGCGCCAGCAGCCACCAAGTCCTCCGGACAGATGAAAAACTGTTTTTT.

This clone was picked up one time. The V gene is TRBV5-5, the J gene TRBJ2-1; weak D call: TRBD2 (5 bases). The germline V gene has CDR1 SGHKS and CDR2 YYEKEE (reference sequence). CDR3 length equals 12 residues. V was cut by 0 bases and J by 8 bases, with 6 bases left in between. DNA of the CDR3: TGTGCCAGCAGCTTGGTGCGGGATGAGCAGTTCTTC. Its translation is CASSLVRDEQFF.